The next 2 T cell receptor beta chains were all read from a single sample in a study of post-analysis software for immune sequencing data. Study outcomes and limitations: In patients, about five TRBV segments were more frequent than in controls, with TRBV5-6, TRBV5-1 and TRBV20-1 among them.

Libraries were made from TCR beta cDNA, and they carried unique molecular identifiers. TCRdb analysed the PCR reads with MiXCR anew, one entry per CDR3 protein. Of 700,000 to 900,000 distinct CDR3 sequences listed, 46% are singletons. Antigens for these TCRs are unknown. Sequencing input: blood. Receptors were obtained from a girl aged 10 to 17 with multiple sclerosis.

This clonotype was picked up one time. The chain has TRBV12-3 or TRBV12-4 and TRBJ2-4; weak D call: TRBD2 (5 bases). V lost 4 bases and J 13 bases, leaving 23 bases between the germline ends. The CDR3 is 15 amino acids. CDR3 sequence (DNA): TGTGCCAGCAGTTGGGCGGAGGCATCTTACAATGAGCAGTACTTC. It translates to CASSWAEASYNEQYF.

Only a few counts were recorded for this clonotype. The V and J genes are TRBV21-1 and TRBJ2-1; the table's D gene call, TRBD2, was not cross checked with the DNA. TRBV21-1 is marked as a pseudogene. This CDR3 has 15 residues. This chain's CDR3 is CASSNCLAVNNEQFF. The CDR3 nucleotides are TGTGCCAGCAGCAATTGCCTAGCGGTAAACAATGAGCAGTTCTTC.